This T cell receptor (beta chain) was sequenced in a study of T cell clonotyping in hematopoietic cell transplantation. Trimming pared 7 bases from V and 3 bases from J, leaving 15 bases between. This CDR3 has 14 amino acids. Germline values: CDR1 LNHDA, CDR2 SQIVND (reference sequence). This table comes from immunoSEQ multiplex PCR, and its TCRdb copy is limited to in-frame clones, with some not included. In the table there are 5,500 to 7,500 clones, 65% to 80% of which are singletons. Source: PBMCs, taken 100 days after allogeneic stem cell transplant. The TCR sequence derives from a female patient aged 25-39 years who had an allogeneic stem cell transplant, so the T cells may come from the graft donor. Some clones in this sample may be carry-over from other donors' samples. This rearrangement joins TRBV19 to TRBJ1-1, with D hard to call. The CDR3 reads CASTNPGRDTEAFF. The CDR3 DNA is TGTGCCAGTACCAACCCAGGCAGAGACACTGAAGCTTTCTTT.